The TCR beta chain described here comes from a study of regulatory T cells in long-lasting Graves disease. Time point specified: newly diagnosed GD, antithyroid drugs for less than 3 months. RNA from PBMCs was the source of the TCR library. The CDR3 totals 14 residues. With V trimmed by 8 bases and J by 5 bases, 13 bases remained unmatched. CDR1 DFQATT and CDR2 SNEGSKA come from the germline V gene (reference sequence). In building TCR beta libraries, iRepertoire HTBI primers were used together with Arm-PCR of CDR3 regions. From the multiplex PCR reads, TCRdb called clonotypes with MiXCR, one entry per CDR3 protein. Among about 540,000 distinct CDR3 sequences listed, approximately 13% were seen once. This sample was shared with a second study, whose subject was T cells in Graves' hyperthyroidism and ophthalmopathy. That work adds: First-round RT-PCR with HTBI primers amplified the TCR CDR3 region.

The V gene is TRBV20-1, the J gene TRBJ2-7; TRBD1 aligns across 9 bases. The receptor's source is a man aged 25 to 40 with Graves disease. The sequences come from peripheral blood mononuclear cells (PBMCs), collected at new diagnosis, from a patient treated with antithyroid drugs. The DNA for the CDR3 is TGCAGTACTCTTTCTGGGGACAGGGTACACGAGCAGTACTTC. Its protein is CSTLSGDRVHEQYF.